The 7 T cell receptor beta chains presented below share a single source sample, sequenced in a study of Graves' ophthalmopathy and Graves' hyperthyroidism. RNA transcripts yielded amplified TCR beta CDR3 regions. An opening RT-PCR round employed HTBI primers and preceded a second-round multiplex PCR. TCRdb independently ran MiXCR on the multiplex PCR reads; one entry per CDR3 protein. The sample contains approximately 1.2 million distinct CDR3 sequences, less than 45% of which appear only once. The specimen was peripheral blood or thyroid tissue (not recorded which). These receptors all come from an adult man with Graves' hyperthyroidism.

The rearrangement uses TRBV7-6 and TRBJ1-6; D unresolved. Germline V gene sequence: CDR1 SGHVS, CDR2 FNYEAQ. V shed 3 bases and J shed 10 bases, with 16 bases lying between them. The length of the CDR3 is 15 residues. Written as DNA, the CDR3 is TGTGCCAGCAGCTTGGGGAGGCCGGGTGGATCACCCCTCCACTTT. This codes for CASSLGRPGGSPLHF.

The V call is TRBV5-4, the J call TRBJ1-2; no definite D call. The germline V gene encodes CDR1 SGHNT and CDR2 YYREEE (reference sequence). Trimming pared 2 bases from V and 3 bases from J, leaving 11 bases between. The CDR3 totals 14 residues. The chain's CDR3 is CASSLYSRHYGYTF. CDR3 DNA: TGTGCCAGCAGCTTATATTCCCGGCACTATGGCTACACCTTC.

At least ten counts were recorded for this clonotype. The V and J genes are TRBV19 and TRBJ2-5; D perhaps matches TRBD2 (5 bases). Looked up from germline, CDR1 is LNHDA and CDR2 is SQIVND (reference sequence). Trimming pared 5 bases from V and 3 bases from J, leaving 19 bases between. The CDR3 runs to 16 residues. CDR3 amino acids: CASSFSSRTLEETQYF. CDR3 nucleotide sequence: TGTGCCAGTAGTTTCTCTAGCAGGACCTTAGAAGAGACCCAGTACTTC.

In this sample, this clonotype turned up a few times. The chain has TRBV14 and TRBJ2-7; tentative D call: TRBD2 (5 bases). Looked up from germline, CDR1 is SGHDN and CDR2 is FVKESK. The CDR3 length is 11 residues. V lost 3 bases and J 6 bases, leaving 6 bases between the germline ends. This CDR3 is CASSHGIEQYF. The DNA for the CDR3 is TGTGCCAGCAGCCACGGGATCGAGCAGTACTTC.

A note on this clonotype: Given a much more abundant clone one base away, this may be a read error. This rearrangement joins TRBV9 to TRBJ1-5; 10 bases match TRBD1. The CDR3 runs to 15 residues. Germline trimming cut 6 bases from V and 4 bases from J; bases unmatched to any gene: 7. In germline, CDR1 is SGDLS, CDR2 YYNGEE. The CDR3 DNA is TGTGCCAGCAACTCATCGGGACAGGGGAATCAGCCCCAGCATTTT. Amino acids: CASNSSGQGNQPQHF. Together with reference TRBV9 and TRBJ1-5, the CDR3 gives the full variable domain: DSGVTQTPKHLITATGQRVTLRCSPRSGDLSVYWYQQSLDQGLQFLIQYYNGEERAKGNILERFSAQQFPDLHSELNLSSLELGDSALYFCASNSSGQGNQPQHFGDGTRLSIL.

The chain has TRBV7-2 and TRBJ1-1; D is undetermined. Trimming removed 6 bases at V and 3 bases at J, with 14 bases between. The CDR3 is made up of 14 amino acids. Germline loops: CDR1 SGHTA, CDR2 FQGNSA. CDR3 sequence reads: CASSSPGPYTEAFF. Here the CDR3 DNA reads TGTGCCAGCAGTTCTCCCGGACCATACACTGAAGCTTTCTTT. The variable domain in full, with the rest retrieved from reference TRBV7-2 and TRBJ1-1, is GAGVSQSPSNKVTEKGKDVELRCDPISGHTALYWYRQSLGQGLEFLIYFQGNSAPDKSGLPSDRFSAERTGGSVSTLTIQRTQQEDSAVYLCASSSPGPYTEAFFGQGTRLTVV.

The V gene is TRBV10-3, the J gene TRBJ2-1, with 11 bases aligning to TRBD1. Trimming cost V 7 bases and J 8 bases; bases outside gene matches: 7. The CDR3 has 14 amino acids. Per the germline V gene, CDR1 is ENHRY and CDR2 is SYGVKD. In nucleotides, the CDR3 is TGTGCCATCACGCAGGGACAGGGGGTCCATGAGCAGTTCTTC. It specifies CAITQGQGVHEQFF.